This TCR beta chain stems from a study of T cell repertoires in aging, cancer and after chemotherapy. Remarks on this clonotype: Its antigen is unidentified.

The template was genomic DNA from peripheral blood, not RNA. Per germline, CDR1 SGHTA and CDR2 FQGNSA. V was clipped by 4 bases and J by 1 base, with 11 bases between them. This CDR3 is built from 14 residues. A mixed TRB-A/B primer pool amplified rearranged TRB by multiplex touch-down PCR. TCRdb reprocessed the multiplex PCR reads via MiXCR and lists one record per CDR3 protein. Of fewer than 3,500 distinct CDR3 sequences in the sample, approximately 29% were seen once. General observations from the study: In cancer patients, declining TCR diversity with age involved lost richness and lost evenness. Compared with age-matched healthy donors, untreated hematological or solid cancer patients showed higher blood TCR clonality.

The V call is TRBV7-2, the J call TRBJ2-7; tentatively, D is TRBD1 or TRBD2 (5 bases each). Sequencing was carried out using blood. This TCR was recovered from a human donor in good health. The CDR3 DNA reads TGTGCCAGCAGCTCCGGGACGATTTCCTACGAGCAGTACTTC. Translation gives CASSSGTISYEQYF. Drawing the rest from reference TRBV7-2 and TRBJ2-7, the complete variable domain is GAGVSQSPSNKVTEKGKDVELRCDPISGHTALYWYRQSLGQGLEFLIYFQGNSAPDKSGLPSDRFSAERTGGSVSTLTIQRTQQEDSAVYLCASSSGTISYEQYFGPGTRLTVT.